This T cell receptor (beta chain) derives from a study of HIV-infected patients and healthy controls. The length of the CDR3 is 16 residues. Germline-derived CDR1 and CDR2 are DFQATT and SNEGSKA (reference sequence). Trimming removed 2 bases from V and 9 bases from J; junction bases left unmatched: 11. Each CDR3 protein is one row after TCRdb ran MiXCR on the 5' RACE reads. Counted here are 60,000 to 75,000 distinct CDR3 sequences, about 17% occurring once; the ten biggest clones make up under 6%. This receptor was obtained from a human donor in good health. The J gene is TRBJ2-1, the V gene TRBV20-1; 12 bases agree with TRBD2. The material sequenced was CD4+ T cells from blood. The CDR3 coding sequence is TGCAGTGCTAGAACCCTAGCGGGAGGGCCCTCAGGTGAGCAGTTCTTC. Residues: CSARTLAGGPSGEQFF.